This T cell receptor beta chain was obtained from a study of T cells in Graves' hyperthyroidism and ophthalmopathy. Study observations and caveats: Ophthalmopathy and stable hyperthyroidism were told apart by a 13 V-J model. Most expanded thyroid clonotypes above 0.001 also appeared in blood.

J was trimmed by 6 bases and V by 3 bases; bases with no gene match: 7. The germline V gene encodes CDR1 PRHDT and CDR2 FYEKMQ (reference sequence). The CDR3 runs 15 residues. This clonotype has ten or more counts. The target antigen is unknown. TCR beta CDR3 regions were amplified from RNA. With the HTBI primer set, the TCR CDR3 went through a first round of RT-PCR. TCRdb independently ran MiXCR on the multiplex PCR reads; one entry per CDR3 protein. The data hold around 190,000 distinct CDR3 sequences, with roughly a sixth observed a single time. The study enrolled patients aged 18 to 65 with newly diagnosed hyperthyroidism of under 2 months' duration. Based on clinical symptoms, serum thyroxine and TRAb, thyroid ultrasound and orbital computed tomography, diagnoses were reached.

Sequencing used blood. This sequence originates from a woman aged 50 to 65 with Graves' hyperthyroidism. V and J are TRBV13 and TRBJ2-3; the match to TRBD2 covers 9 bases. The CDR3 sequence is CASSFVSGRVDTQYF. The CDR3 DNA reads TGTGCCAGCAGCTTTGTTAGCGGGAGAGTGGATACGCAGTATTTT.